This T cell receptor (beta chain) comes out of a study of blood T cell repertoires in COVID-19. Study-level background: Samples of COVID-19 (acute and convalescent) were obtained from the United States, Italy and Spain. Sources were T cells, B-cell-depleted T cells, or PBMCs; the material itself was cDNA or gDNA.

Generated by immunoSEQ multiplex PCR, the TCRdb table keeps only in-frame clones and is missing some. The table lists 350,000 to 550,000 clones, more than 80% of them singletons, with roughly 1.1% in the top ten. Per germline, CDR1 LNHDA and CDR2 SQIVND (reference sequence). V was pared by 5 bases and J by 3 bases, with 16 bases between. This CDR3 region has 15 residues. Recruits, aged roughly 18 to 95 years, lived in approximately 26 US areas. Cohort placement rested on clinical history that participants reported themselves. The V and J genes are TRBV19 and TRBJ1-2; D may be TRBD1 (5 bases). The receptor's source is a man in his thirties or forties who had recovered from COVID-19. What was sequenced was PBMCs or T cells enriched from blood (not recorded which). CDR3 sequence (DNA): TGTGCCAGTAGTGGGAAGTTGGGGCCCGACTATGGCTACACCTTC. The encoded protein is CASSGKLGPDYGYTF. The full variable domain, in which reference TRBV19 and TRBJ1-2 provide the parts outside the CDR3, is DGGITQSPKYLFRKEGQNVTLSCEQNLNHDAMYWYRQDPGQGLRLIYYSQIVNDFQKGDIAEGYSVSREKKESFPLTVTSAQKNPTAFYLCASSGKLGPDYGYTFGSGTRLTVV.